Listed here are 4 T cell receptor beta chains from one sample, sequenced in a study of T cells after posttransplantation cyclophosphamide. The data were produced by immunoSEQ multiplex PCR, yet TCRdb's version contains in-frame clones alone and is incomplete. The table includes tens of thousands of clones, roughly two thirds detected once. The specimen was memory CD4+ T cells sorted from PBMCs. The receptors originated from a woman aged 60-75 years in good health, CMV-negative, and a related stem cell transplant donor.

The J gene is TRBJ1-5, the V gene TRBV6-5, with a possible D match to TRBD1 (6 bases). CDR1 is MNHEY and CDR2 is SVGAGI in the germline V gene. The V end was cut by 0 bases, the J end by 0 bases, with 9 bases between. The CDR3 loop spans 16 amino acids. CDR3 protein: CASSYSSRGSNQPQHF. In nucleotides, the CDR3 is TGTGCCAGCAGTTACTCGAGCAGGGGTAGCAATCAGCCCCAGCATTTT.

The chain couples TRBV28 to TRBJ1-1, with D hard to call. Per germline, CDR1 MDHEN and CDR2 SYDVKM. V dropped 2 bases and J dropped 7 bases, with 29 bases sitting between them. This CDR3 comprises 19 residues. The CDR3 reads CASSLRVRGSLSFSNEAFF. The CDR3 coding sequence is TGTGCCAGCAGTTTAAGAGTGCGAGGGTCGCTCTCTTTTTCGAATGAAGCTTTCTTT.

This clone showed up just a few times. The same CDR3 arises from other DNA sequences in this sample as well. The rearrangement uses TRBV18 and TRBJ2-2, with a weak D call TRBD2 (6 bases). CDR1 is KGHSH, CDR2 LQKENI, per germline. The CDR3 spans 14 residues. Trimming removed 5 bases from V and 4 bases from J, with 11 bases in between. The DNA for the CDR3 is TGTGCCAGCTCAAGACTAGAGAGCACCGGGGAGCTGTTTTTT. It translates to CASSRLESTGELFF. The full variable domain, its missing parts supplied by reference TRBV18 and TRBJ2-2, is NAGVMQNPRHLVRRRGQEARLRCSPMKGHSHVYWYRQLPEEGLKFMVYLQKENIIDESGMPKERFSAEFPKEGPSILRIQQVVRGDSAAYFCASSRLESTGELFFGEGSRLTVL.

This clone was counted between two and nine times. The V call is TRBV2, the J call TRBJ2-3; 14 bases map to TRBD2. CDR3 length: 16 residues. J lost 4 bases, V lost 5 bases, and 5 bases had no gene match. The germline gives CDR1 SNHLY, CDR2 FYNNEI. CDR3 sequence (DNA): TGTGCCAGCAGTTCGGGACTAGCGGGGGAGGCAGATACGCAGTATTTT. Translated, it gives CASSSGLAGEADTQYF.